This TCR beta chain was identified in a study of circulating CD8 cells and anti-PD-1 response in melanoma. Study conclusions and caveats: Previously treated and treatment-naive patients were pooled together. TIGIT repertoires were least diverse, DNEG repertoires most diverse.

By share of the sample, this clonotype is medium-sized (0.01 to 0.1%). The antigen is unknown. The CDR3 is 14 amino acids. Germline V gene sequence: CDR1 SGHNT, CDR2 YYREEE (reference sequence). The ends were cut back, 2 bases at V and 2 bases at J, with 11 bases in the middle. TCR libraries were prepared from roughly 15 ng of total RNA with the QIAseq Immune Repertoire TCR panel. TCRdb reanalysed the reads using MiXCR and keeps one entry per CDR3 protein. The data contain a few hundred distinct CDR3 sequences, 11% of them singletons. Four subsets defined by PD-1 and/or TIGIT were sorted from live CD3+CD8+TCRalphabeta+ cells.

Source: CD8+ T cells from PBMCs, taken at baseline or after one month of anti-PD-1 therapy (not recorded which). This chain joins TRBV5-4 and TRBJ2-7; D is undetermined. The receptor's source is a human donor with melanoma. The CDR3 DNA is TGTGCCAGCAGCTTCGGTACCCGGACCTACGAGCAGTACTTC. It codes for CASSFGTRTYEQYF.